This T cell receptor beta chain was sequenced during a study of chemoradiotherapy in HPV16-positive cancers. Turning to the study itself: Functional T-cell assays on a couple of HPV16-positive patients' cells defined candidate HPV-specific clones and common TCR motifs. Overall study results and limits: In HPV16-positive patients, HPV-responsive T-cell expansion tracked better recurrence-free survival.

CDR1 and CDR2 (germline): SEHNR, FQNEAQ (reference sequence). Trimming took off 3 bases at V and 7 bases at J, with 10 bases between the two ends. This CDR3 has 13 amino acids. Sequencing was performed with immunoSEQ multiplex PCR; in TCRdb, only in-frame clones are kept and a portion is missing. The table shows more than 1,500 clones, with roughly 86% occurring only once. About this clone itself: Antigen: not known.

This specimen consisted of tumor tissue, obtained from a patient who underwent chemoradiotherapy. This sequence joins TRBV7-9 and TRBJ2-1, with a weak D call TRBD2 (5 bases). The clonotype was recovered from a human donor with HPV-associated anogenital cancer. DNA for the CDR3: TGTGCCAGCAGCTTTGAGAGAGGGAATGAGCAGTTCTTC. This codes for CASSFERGNEQFF.